These 17 T cell receptor beta chains were all obtained from the same sample, sequenced in a study of radiotherapy plus CTLA-4 blockade in lung cancer. Produced via immunoSEQ multiplex PCR; TCRdb's table is partial and in-frame only. The sample includes 95,000 to 150,000 clones, approximately 90% of them seen just once. The sequencing here drew on peripheral blood, taken from a patient treated with radiotherapy plus ipilimumab. All receptors come from a human donor with non-small cell lung cancer that progressed on radiotherapy plus ipilimumab.

This rearrangement joins TRBV5-1 to TRBJ2-2, with D uncertain. The CDR3 totals 15 residues. Germline CDR1 reads SGHRS; CDR2 reads YFSETQ. Trimming took 4 bases from V and 1 from J, leaving 11 bases between them. For the CDR3, the DNA is TGCGCCAGCAGCCCTAGTAGGGAGAACACCGGGGAGCTGTTTTTT. Protein sequence: CASSPSRENTGELFF.

V gene TRBV6-1 combines with J gene TRBJ2-5, with D unclear. There are 14 residues in the CDR3. Germline V gene sequence: CDR1 MNHNS, CDR2 SASEGT. V was trimmed by 4 bases and J by 2 bases, leaving 11 bases between them. DNA of the CDR3: TGTGCCAGCAGTGCGACACGACCGCAAGAGACCCAGTACTTC. It translates to CASSATRPQETQYF.

This chain connects TRBV30 to TRBJ1-3, with 11 bases matching TRBD1. Germline V gene lookup returns CDR1 GTSNPN and CDR2 SVGIG (reference sequence). Trimming took 2 bases from V and 0 from J; bases not matched to a gene: 9. This CDR3 is 18 amino acids long. CDR3 residues: CAWSRRGQGASSGNTIYF. The DNA of the CDR3 is TGTGCCTGGAGTCGTCGTGGACAGGGGGCAAGCTCTGGAAACACCATATATTTT.

The table lists this clone with a count of one. The V and J genes are TRBV7-9 and TRBJ1-2, with D possibly being TRBD1 (6 bases). V gave up 1 base and J gave up 8 bases, with 11 bases separating them. This CDR3 comprises 13 residues. The germline gives CDR1 SEHNR, CDR2 FQNEAQ (reference sequence). This CDR3 is CASSLEQGAGYTF. In DNA form, the CDR3 reads TGTGCCAGCAGCTTAGAACAGGGAGCCGGCTACACCTTC.

This chain uses TRBV5-1 with TRBJ2-7; D possibly corresponds to TRBD1 (7 bases). CDR1 is SGHRS and CDR2 is YFSETQ in the germline V gene. This CDR3 has 13 residues. Between the trimmed V and J ends, which lost 5 bases and 2 bases, there was a span of 11 bases. The CDR3 DNA follows: TGCGCCAGCAGGCGGGACAGAACCTACGAGCAGTACTTC. It yields the protein CASRRDRTYEQYF. Supplemented by reference TRBV5-1 and TRBJ2-7, the full variable domain reads KAGVTQTPRYLIKTRGQQVTLSCSPISGHRSVSWYQQTPGQGLQFLFEYFSETQRNKGNFPGRFSGRQFSNSRSEMNVSTLELGDSALYLCASRRDRTYEQYFGPGTRLTVT.

The rearrangement links TRBV4-1 to TRBJ2-1, with 9 bases aligning to TRBD2. CDR1 is MGHRA, CDR2 YSYEKL, per germline. The V and J ends lost 3 bases and 4 bases, in that order; junction bases with no gene match: 10. The CDR3 has 17 amino acids. DNA of the CDR3: TGCGCCAGCAGCCAGTTCTTGACTAGCGGAATATACAATGAGCAGTTCTTC. It codes for CASSQFLTSGIYNEQFF.

This rearrangement joins TRBV27 to TRBJ2-1, with no clear D. The V gene lost 5 bases and the J gene lost 3 bases, with 8 bases spanning the gap. The CDR3 consists of 13 residues. Germline V lookup: CDR1 MNHEY, CDR2 SMNVEV (reference sequence). CDR3 nucleotide sequence: TGTGCCAGCAGTCGACCGAACTACAATGAGCAGTTCTTC. It is translated as CASSRPNYNEQFF.

The chain carries TRBV10-2 and TRBJ2-5, with D possibly TRBD1 on 6 matching bases. The germline V and J ends were trimmed by 5 bases and 4 bases, with 17 bases remaining between them. Germline V gene sequence: CDR1 WSHSY, CDR2 SAAADI. There are 15 residues in the CDR3. The CDR3 sequence: CASSKGVGYGETQYF. CDR3 sequence (DNA): TGCGCCAGCAGTAAGGGGGTGGGGTACGGAGAGACCCAGTACTTC.

This chain links TRBV28 with TRBJ1-5; D ambiguous. The V end was cut by 4 bases, the J end by 7 bases, with 11 bases between. This CDR3 spans 13 amino acids. Germline lookup yields CDR1 MDHEN and CDR2 SYDVKM. CDR3 bases: TGTGCCAGCAGTTCAGTCTGGGGACAGCCCCAGCATTTT. Protein: CASSSVWGQPQHF.

Points on this clone: Within the sample, other DNA sequences also encode this same CDR3. The J gene is TRBJ2-2, the V gene TRBV5-1, with TRBD2 matching 7 bases. With 0 bases clipped from V and 4 bases from J, the junction kept 3 bases outside the gene matches. The CDR3 totals 15 residues. In germline, CDR1 is SGHRS, CDR2 YFSETQ. The DNA for the CDR3 is TGCGCCAGCAGCTTGGTAGCGGGCGGCACCGGGGAGCTGTTTTTT. Protein sequence: CASSLVAGGTGELFF.

The V gene is TRBV27, the J gene TRBJ1-6; tentatively, D is TRBD1 (5 bases). CDR1 is MNHEY and CDR2 is SMNVEV in the germline V gene (reference sequence). This CDR3 is 15 amino acids long. Trimming cost V 0 bases and J 6 bases, with 9 bases left between them. The CDR3 protein is CASSLSRGTNSPLHF. The DNA for the CDR3 is TGTGCCAGCAGTTTATCACGCGGGACTAATTCACCCCTCCACTTT.

The sample holds a few counts of this clone. The V call is TRBV11-3, the J call TRBJ2-1; D call uncertain. This CDR3 has 15 amino acids. With 5 bases removed from V and 5 bases from J, the gap between germline ends came to 16 bases. Germline V gene data show CDR1 as SGHNT and CDR2 as YENEEA. CDR3 region: CASSNFLGHHNEQFF. Here the CDR3 DNA reads TGTGCCAGCAGCAATTTCCTCGGCCACCACAATGAGCAGTTCTTC.

The chain couples TRBV7-9 to TRBJ2-6; the D is unclear. The CDR3 length is 16 residues. Germline CDR1 SEHNR, CDR2 FQNEAQ (reference sequence). The V and J ends lost 5 bases and 0 bases respectively, with 11 bases between them. The CDR3 protein is CASSGLSSSGANVLTF. In DNA, the CDR3 is TGTGCCAGCAGCGGGCTTAGTAGCTCTGGGGCCAACGTCCTGACTTTC.

The V gene is TRBV29-1, the J gene TRBJ2-1; tentative D call: TRBD1 (5 bases). Germline lookup yields CDR1 SQVTM and CDR2 ANQGSEA. Trimming took off 6 bases at V and 2 bases at J, with 14 bases between the two ends. The CDR3 loop spans 14 amino acids. DNA of the CDR3: TGCAGCGTGCCGGCTAGGGGAACCTACAATGAGCAGTTCTTC. Translation gives CSVPARGTYNEQFF.

This clone was counted a single time. The rearrangement uses TRBV2 and TRBJ1-2, with D unresolved. This CDR3 region has 13 residues. The germline V and J ends were trimmed by 3 bases and 8 bases, with 13 bases remaining between them. From germline, CDR1 is SNHLY and CDR2 FYNNEI. The CDR3 loop reads CASSDWSSGGYTF. The CDR3 DNA reads TGTGCCAGCAGTGATTGGTCTTCTGGCGGCTACACCTTC. The full variable domain, with the rest looked up from reference TRBV2 and TRBJ1-2, is EPEVTQTPSHQVTQMGQEVILRCVPISNHLYFYWYRQILGQKVEFLVSFYNNEISEKSEIFDDQFSVERPDGSNFTLKIRSTKLEDSAMYFCASSDWSSGGYTFGSGTRLTVV.

The rearrangement uses TRBV2 and TRBJ1-4, with TRBD1 matching 7 bases. The V segment lost 4 bases and the J segment 8 bases; nucleotides outside the gene matches: 16. The V gene's germline CDR1 is SNHLY and CDR2 FYNNEI. The CDR3 spans 17 residues. This chain's CDR3 is CASSGWGGQAKREKLFF. The CDR3 region has the DNA TGTGCCAGCAGTGGTTGGGGAGGACAGGCTAAACGGGAAAAACTGTTTTTT.

The rearrangement links TRBV7-2 to TRBJ2-7, with D tentatively TRBD2 (6 bases). The CDR3 covers 15 residues. V lost 6 bases, J lost 3 bases, and 18 bases lay in between. The germline V gene encodes CDR1 SGHTA and CDR2 FQGNSA. The CDR3 spells CASSVGGPNHYEQYF. CDR3 in DNA: TGTGCCAGCAGTGTTGGAGGGCCAAATCACTACGAGCAGTACTTC. Using reference TRBV7-2 and TRBJ2-7 for the parts outside the CDR3, the full variable domain is GAGVSQSPSNKVTEKGKDVELRCDPISGHTALYWYRQSLGQGLEFLIYFQGNSAPDKSGLPSDRFSAERTGGSVSTLTIQRTQQEDSAVYLCASSVGGPNHYEQYFGPGTRLTVT.